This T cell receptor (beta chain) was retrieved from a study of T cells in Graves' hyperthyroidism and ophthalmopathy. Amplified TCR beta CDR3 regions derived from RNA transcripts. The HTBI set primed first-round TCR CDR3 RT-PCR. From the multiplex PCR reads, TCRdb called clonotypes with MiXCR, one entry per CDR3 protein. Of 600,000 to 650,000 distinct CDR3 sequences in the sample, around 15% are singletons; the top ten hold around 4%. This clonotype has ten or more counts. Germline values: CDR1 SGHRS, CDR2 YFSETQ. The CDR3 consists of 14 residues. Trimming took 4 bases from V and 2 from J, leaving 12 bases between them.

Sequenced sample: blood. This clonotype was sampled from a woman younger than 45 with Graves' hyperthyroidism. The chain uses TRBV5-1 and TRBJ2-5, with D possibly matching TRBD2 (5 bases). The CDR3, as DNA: TGCGCCAGCAGCCCGGACTGGGGACAAGAGACCCAGTACTTC. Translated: CASSPDWGQETQYF.